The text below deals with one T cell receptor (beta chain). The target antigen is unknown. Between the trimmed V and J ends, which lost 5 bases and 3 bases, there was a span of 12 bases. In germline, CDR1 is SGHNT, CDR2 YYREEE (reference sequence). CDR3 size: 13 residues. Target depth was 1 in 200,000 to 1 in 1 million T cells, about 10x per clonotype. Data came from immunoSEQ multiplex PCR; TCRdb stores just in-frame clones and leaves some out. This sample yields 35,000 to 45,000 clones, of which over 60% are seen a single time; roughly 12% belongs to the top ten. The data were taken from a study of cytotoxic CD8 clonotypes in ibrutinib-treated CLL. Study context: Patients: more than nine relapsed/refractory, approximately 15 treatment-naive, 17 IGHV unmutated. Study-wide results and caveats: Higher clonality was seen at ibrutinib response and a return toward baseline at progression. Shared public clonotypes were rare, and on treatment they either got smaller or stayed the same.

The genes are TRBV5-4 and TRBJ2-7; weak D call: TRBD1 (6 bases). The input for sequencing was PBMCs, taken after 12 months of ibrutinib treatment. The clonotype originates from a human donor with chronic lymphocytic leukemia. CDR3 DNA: TGTGCCAGCAGTTATGGGGGCAGCTACGAGCAGTACTTC. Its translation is CASSYGGSYEQYF.